What follows is one T cell receptor (beta chain) and its context. Its antigen target is currently unknown. No much larger clonotype is one base removed from it; base qualities were not supplied. This entry comes from a study of CD8 T cells in seronegative destructive rheumatoid arthritis (TCRdb year 2020). Regarding the study in general: Biological drugs were being received by seven of the eight CND-RA patients at the time of sampling. Peripheral CD8+ TCRbeta repertoires were compared between CCP-negative destructive rheumatoid arthritis (CND-RA) patients and newly diagnosed seropositive RA, seronegative RA and healthy controls. The seropositive RA, seronegative RA and healthy control comparison cohorts were taken from a previously published TCRbeta dataset and were not newly sequenced. Overall study outcomes, separate from this receptor: The study acknowledged the small size of the CND-RA cohort as a limitation. Once age was adjusted for, the CD8+ TCRbeta repertoires of CND-RA patients appeared less diverse and more clonal than the repertoires of other RA subtypes. More CMV-reactive and fewer influenza A-reactive CD8+ TCRbeta sequences were observed in CND-RA repertoires than in controls and other RA subtypes. Because diagnostic samples were lacking, the TCR repertoire differences may partly reflect years of poor disease control rather than having been present at onset. Across the 120,000 or so clonotypes tested, no public clonotype enrichment survived Benjamini-Hochberg correction. CND-RA patients appeared to carry a distinct set of enriched public clonotypes, which the authors read as support for a separate disease subset.

CDR1 and CDR2 are read off the germline V gene as SGHRS and YFSETQ. Trimmed from V: 4 bases; trimmed from J: 2 bases; junction bases lacking a gene match: 7. Reading from cysteine to phenylalanine, the CDR3 counts 16 amino acids. Solely the CDR3 DNA is kept, with 48 bases framed from the first base. CND-RA patients were negative for the clinical CCP2 antibody test, and joint destruction progressed despite active therapy. All CND-RA patients were characterized by typical joint destruction in wrists and ankles and by failure of conventional anti-rheumatic therapy. Instead of being sampled at diagnosis, CND-RA patients were sampled after long disease histories, which in several cases spanned decades. Roughly 50 millilitres of EDTA-anticoagulated peripheral blood were drawn from each patient. Ficoll-Paque PLUS density gradient separation was used to isolate peripheral blood mononuclear cells. AutoMACS magnetic bead positive selection was used to isolate CD8+ cells from fresh or cryopreserved PBMCs, and flow cytometry was used to check purity. Nucleospin Tissue or Tissue XS kits were used for genomic DNA extraction, and quantification was performed on a Qubit 2.0 fluorometer.

Genomic DNA from CD8+ cells was used for TCRbeta sequencing, which was performed according to the manufacturer's instructions. The immunoSEQ assay was used for TCRbeta sequencing, which was carried out at a genomics technology centre in Finland. In the original analysis: Clonotype tables from the immunoSEQ preprocessing pipeline were converted to VDJtools format, and non-productive clonotypes were removed. Samples with fewer than 10,000 reads were excluded, the remaining samples were subsampled to 10,000 reads, and most of the eight CND-RA samples met this threshold. Shannon-Wiener, Simpson and clonality indices were calculated with the VDJtools CalcDiversityStats function on data subsampled to 10,000 reads. To infer antigen specificity, non-singleton TCRbeta clonotypes were hard-matched against VDJdb, meaning no mismatches were allowed. CDR3 sequences that differed by one amino acid (Hamming distance 1) were grouped together into clusters with potentially shared antigen targets. After groups were resampled to six samples, public clonotypes were tested for group enrichment with one-sided Fisher's exact tests, and this procedure was repeated ten times. TCRdb took this table from immuneACCESS and kept in-frame rearrangements with V and J called. Such tables lack part of the clones; where checked against another copy, unresolved V genes explain under half of the gap, and the rest is unexplained. V, J and clone size are those of that table, while D and trimming were read from the DNA. This sample holds about 13,000 clones; roughly four fifths were observed only once. About a quarter of the sample lies in the top ten.

The receptor comes from a woman aged 25 to 50 with seronegative destructive rheumatoid arthritis. The sequence is built from TRBV5-1 and TRBJ2-3, with 10 middle bases fitting TRBD2. The sequenced sample was CD8+ T cells from blood. The CDR3 loop reads CASSELAGAYTDTQYF. The DNA sequence is given as TGCGCCAGCAGCGAGCTAGCGGGGGCCTACACAGATACGCAGTATTTT.